This TCR beta chain was identified during a study of blood T cells in healthy people across ages. Broader study findings: Aged donors had fewer naive CD4+ cells and lower diversity than long-lived donors.

This clonotype was seen ten or more times. Its antigen is undetermined. A J-beta primer mix and a sample-barcoded 5' primer were used in a second PCR of about 6 to 12 cycles. One entry per CDR3 protein, called by TCRdb with MiXCR from the 5' RACE reads. Found here are about 700,000 distinct CDR3 sequences, 32% of them singletons; the top ten hold 15% to 17%. The germline gives CDR1 LGHDT, CDR2 YNNKEL (reference sequence). There are 15 residues in the CDR3. The germline V and J ends were trimmed by 4 bases and 1 base, with 14 bases remaining between them. The clonotype comes from an elderly woman in good health. Sequencing was done on a sample of blood. The V call is TRBV3-1, the J call TRBJ2-7; D assignment may be TRBD1 or TRBD2 (5 bases each). This CDR3 reads CASSLGHSGSYEQYF. CDR3 in DNA: TGTGCCAGCAGCCTCGGACACTCGGGATCCTACGAGCAGTACTTC.